This T cell receptor (beta chain) was recovered during a study of cytomegalovirus exposure and HLA in healthy donors. Study background: HLA-typed donors were the source of around 85 million unique TCRs held in an early data release.

Both 60 Vbeta primers and 13 Jbeta primers went into the PCR. Original processing notes: In a later analysis, some 80 million unique TCR beta chains included roughly 11 million shared by two or more donors. Profiled with immunoSEQ multiplex PCR; TCRdb holds only in-frame clones, not every one. The V and J calls and the clone size are those of that table, but D and trimming were determined from the DNA. The sample contains around 170,000 clones, roughly 82% of which appear only once. Healthy bone marrow donors formed the donor group. Whereas donors were nominally healthy upon sampling, unrecorded immune exposures were probable. This TCR came from a middle-aged man in good health and CMV-seronegative. The sequenced material came from PBMCs.

CDR3 loop: CSVRTGGATEAFF. CDR3 in DNA: TGCAGCGTGCGGACAGGGGGCGCGACTGAAGCTTTCTTT. The rearrangement links TRBV29-1 to TRBJ1-1; TRBD1 aligns across 11 bases. Trimming took 6 bases from V and 5 from J; bases not matched to a gene: 5. The CDR3 covers 13 residues. In germline, CDR1 is SQVTM, CDR2 ANQGSEA. Based on the CDR3 plus reference TRBV29-1 and TRBJ1-1, the full variable domain is SAVISQKPSRDICQRGTSLTIQCQVDSQVTMMFWYRQQPGQSLTLIATANQGSEATYESGFVIDKFPISRPNLTFSTLTVSNMSPEDSSIYLCSVRTGGATEAFFGQGTRLTVV.